This T cell receptor beta chain was captured by sequencing in a study of T cells expressing NK-cell markers. Study-wide context: According to the study, TCR beta repertoires originated from sorted CD3+CD56+NKG2C+, CD3+CD56+NKG2C- and CD3+CD56-NKG2C+ T cells.

Study-level results: A range of roughly 1.0-7.0% of CD8+ T cells consisted of dominant NKG2C+ clonotypes in several donors. Clarity on HCMV specificity was lacking for the expanded NKG2C+ T cell clones.

As regards this clonotype: What it binds is not known.

Researchers built TCR beta cDNA using 5'RACE template switching with UMIs. One entry per CDR3 protein, without DNA, is what TCRdb gives after re-calling the 5' RACE reads. In all, the sample yields hundreds of thousands of distinct CDR3 sequences. The CDR3 consists of 18 residues. Sequencing was carried out using blood T cells: a sorted CD56 or NKG2C T cell subset, CD4+ or CD8+ T cells, or bulk PBMC T cells (not recorded which). The origin of this receptor is a man between 18 and 35 years old in good health. The chain employs TRBV12-3 or TRBV12-4 and TRBJ2-3; as DNA is missing, the TRBD1 call by TCRdb cannot be tested. The CDR3 spells CASSTDRGPFSSTDTQYF.